These 15 T cell receptor beta chains were sequenced from one sample in a study of shared clonotypes between healthy human individuals. Profiling relied on immunoSEQ multiplex PCR, and the TCRdb table lists in-frame clones only, not all of them. The table lists about 2.3 million clones, about nine tenths of them singletons. What was sequenced was naive CD4+ T cells from PBMCs. The subset was: CD45RA+ positively selected. These receptors were collected from a man between 18 and 29 years old in good health. Some clones in this sample may be carry-over from other donors' samples.

The chain links TRBV7-3 to TRBJ2-1; D is uncertain. With 1 base removed from V and 8 bases from J, the gap between germline ends came to 6 bases. Looked up from germline, CDR1 is SGHTA and CDR2 is FQGTGA. The CDR3 extends over 12 amino acids. DNA for the CDR3: TGTGCCAGCAGCTTAAATGCGTATGAGCAGTTCTTC. Protein: CASSLNAYEQFF.

The count of this clone is one. The rearrangement uses TRBV15 and TRBJ2-7, with 7 positions matching TRBD2. Germline V gene data show CDR1 as LNHNV and CDR2 as YYDKDF (reference sequence). With V trimmed by 0 bases and J by 5 bases, 10 bases remained unmatched. The CDR3 loop spans 16 amino acids. CDR3 sequence: CATSRELADLPHEQYF. CDR3 bases: TGTGCCACCAGCAGAGAGCTAGCGGACCTACCCCACGAGCAGTACTTC.

The chain links TRBV6-1 to TRBJ1-1; D is unresolved. The CDR3 totals 11 residues. V was trimmed by 7 bases and J by 4 bases, leaving 7 bases between them. In germline, CDR1 is MNHNS, CDR2 SASEGT. CDR3 in amino acids: CASTLGTEAFF. CDR3 nucleotides: TGTGCCAGCACCCTGGGCACTGAAGCTTTCTTT.

This sequence joins TRBV28 and TRBJ1-4; perhaps TRBD1 as D (5 bases). The germline gives CDR1 MDHEN, CDR2 SYDVKM. The CDR3 is 15 residues long. The V gene lost 6 bases and the J gene lost 8 bases, with 19 bases spanning the gap. CDR3 protein: CASRPRGRGEEKLFF. CDR3 sequence (DNA): TGTGCCAGCAGACCACGGGGAAGGGGTGAGGAAAAACTGTTTTTT.

V is TRBV13 and J is TRBJ1-2, with 8 positions matching TRBD1. The CDR3 runs 13 residues. With V trimmed by 3 bases and J by 8 bases, 5 bases remained unmatched. CDR1 and CDR2 (germline): PRHDT, FYEKMQ (reference sequence). The CDR3 DNA sequence: TGTGCCAGCAGCTTCAGGGGGCGTGAGGGCTACACCTTC. This gives the protein CASSFRGREGYTF.

The chain recombines TRBV27 with TRBJ2-3, with 13 bases lining up with TRBD2. CDR1 is MNHEY and CDR2 is SMNVEV in the germline V gene (reference sequence). The CDR3 is 18 amino acids. With 2 bases clipped from V and 0 bases from J, the junction kept 5 bases outside the gene matches. CDR3 coding DNA: TGTGCCAGCAGTTTACCCTCACTAGCGGGGGGGAGCACAGATACGCAGTATTTT. Translating gives CASSLPSLAGGSTDTQYF.

This chain uses TRBV19 with TRBJ2-3, with D perhaps given as TRBD1 or TRBD2 (5 bases each). Germline V gives CDR1 LNHDA, CDR2 SQIVND (reference sequence). This CDR3 comprises 14 residues. Trimming removed 10 bases at V and 0 bases at J, with 14 bases between. In DNA, the CDR3 is TGTGCCACCTGGGGACCTTTTAGCACAGATACGCAGTATTTT. It yields the protein CATWGPFSTDTQYF.

The chain combines TRBV15 with TRBJ1-2; the D is unclear. V lost 3 bases and J lost 3, with 11 bases in between. The CDR3 sequence is 14 residues long. Germline values: CDR1 LNHNV, CDR2 YYDKDF (reference sequence). In nucleotides, the CDR3 is TGTGCCACCAGCAGGTACGCCAGGCACTATGGCTACACCTTC. It yields the protein CATSRYARHYGYTF.

The CDR3, as DNA: TGTGCCAGCGGGGCAGGGGGTTCCCCGGGAGGGGCAGATACGCAGTATTTT. Translated, it gives CASGAGGSPGGADTQYF. The chain is built from TRBV2 and TRBJ2-3, with a tentative D call TRBD2 (8 bases). V lost 8 bases and J 4 bases, leaving 25 bases between the germline ends. The CDR3 is 17 residues long. Germline CDR1 is SNHLY and CDR2 is FYNNEI.

This sequence joins TRBV7-9 and TRBJ2-2; D is perhaps TRBD2 (5 bases). V gave up 3 bases and J gave up 0 bases, with 8 bases separating them. This CDR3 is 15 amino acids long. In germline, CDR1 is SEHNR, CDR2 FQNEAQ (reference sequence). CDR3 region: CASSFGNSNTGELFF. In DNA, the CDR3 is TGTGCCAGCAGCTTCGGGAATTCGAACACCGGGGAGCTGTTTTTT.

This chain connects TRBV15 to TRBJ2-5, with 14 bases lining up with TRBD2. V lost 10 bases and J lost 5; bases outside the gene matches: 9. CDR1 is LNHNV, CDR2 YYDKDF, per germline (reference sequence). The CDR3 length is 15 residues. The CDR3 region is CAIPGLAGVRETQYF. CDR3 sequence (DNA): TGTGCCATCCCGGGACTAGCGGGAGTTCGTGAGACCCAGTACTTC.

The rearrangement uses TRBV30 and TRBJ2-7; D may be TRBD1 (6 bases). CDR3 length equals 11 residues. Trimming shortened V by 5 bases and J by 7 bases, and 12 bases separated the two germline ends. Germline assignment: CDR1 GTSNPN and CDR2 SVGIG (reference sequence). This CDR3 is CAWRTAREQYF. The CDR3 DNA follows: TGTGCCTGGCGGACAGCGAGGGAGCAGTACTTC.

The V call is TRBV5-4, the J call TRBJ2-1; TRBD1 aligns across 12 bases. Germline V gives CDR1 SGHNT, CDR2 YYREEE (reference sequence). The CDR3 is made up of 16 amino acids. J was trimmed by 7 bases and V by 0 bases; bases with no gene match: 5. Here the CDR3 reads CASSLGGDRGRNEQFF. As DNA, the CDR3 is TGTGCCAGCAGCTTGGGAGGGGACAGGGGGCGGAATGAGCAGTTCTTC.

The chain joins TRBV7-3 to TRBJ2-7; 16 bases align to TRBD2. CDR1 and CDR2 (germline): SGHTA, FQGTGA. With 4 bases clipped from V and 3 bases from J, the junction kept 12 bases outside the gene matches. The CDR3 consists of 19 residues. The CDR3: CASSSGLAGGRPENYEQYF. Written as DNA, the CDR3 is TGTGCCAGCAGCTCGGGACTAGCGGGAGGGCGGCCGGAGAACTACGAGCAGTACTTC.

The chain joins TRBV5-3 to TRBJ2-7, with 11 bases fitting TRBD1. TRBV5-3 is recorded as an ORF, its role being uncertain. V lost 4 bases, J lost 6 bases, and 18 bases stayed unmatched. This CDR3 spans 18 amino acids. The CDR3 is CARSPGPFEGQGGLEQYF. The CDR3 DNA follows: TGTGCCAGAAGCCCTGGACCGTTCGAGGGACAGGGGGGTCTCGAGCAGTACTTC.